Sequencing of this TCR beta chain was carried out in a study of T cell responses to AZD1222 COVID-19 vaccine (dated by TCRdb to the early 2020s). About the investigation overall: AZD1222 recipients whose second dose came at about 4 weeks and those whose second dose came at about 12 weeks were combined into one group, since spike-specific TCR depth and breadth did not differ between the two schedules. A total of approximately 230 trial participants underwent TCR sequencing, of whom 207 received two doses of AZD1222 and about 25 received two doses of the MenACWY control vaccine. Trial participants were enrolled into age subgroups of 18-55, 56-69 and 70-plus years, which contained 148, 28 and 57 TCR-sequenced participants, respectively.

The CDR3 regions of human TCRbeta chains were analyzed by immunosequencing. Turning to the authors' computational methods: TCRs in the repertoires were matched against a reference library of SARS-CoV-2-specific TCRs that had been generated with the MIRA antigen-specificity platform. Breadth was defined as the fraction of unique TCRs that were SARS-CoV-2-associated. Depth was defined as the fraction of total T cells that were SARS-CoV-2-associated. Each spike-specific TCR was assigned to its reactive spike region and to a CD4 or CD8 class using the MIRA data. Log10-transformed breadth and depth values were compared by one-way ANOVA with Sidak's multiple comparisons tests. As stored in TCRdb, this immuneACCESS dataset retains in-frame rearrangements with V and J assigned. A fraction of the clones does not appear; measured against another copy, unresolved V genes explain less than half of the discrepancy, and the remainder lacks a known reason. Clonal size and the V and J genes are those of that table, whereas D and trimming came from the DNA. Present in this sample are 55,000 to 80,000 clones, over 60% of which were seen just once. The top ten hold over 12% of the sample.

This clone was seen once. Its cognate antigen has yet to be identified. It has no much larger one-base neighbor in the sample; base qualities were not kept. This specimen's time point label, interpreted: baseline before first vaccination. Vaccinee samples came from UK trials COV001 and COV002, including a single-blind randomized controlled phase 2/3 trial of AZD1222 (ChAdOx1 nCoV-19) in healthy adults. Trial participant PBMC samples were collected at day 0 and day 28 after the second dose for TCRbeta chain sequencing. What the work shows at the level of the full study, not this receptor alone: Because no day 14 peak-response samples were available, repertoires were characterized only after the peak T cell response. Reportedly, almost half of the unique spike-specific TCRs recognized epitopes lying outside the regions that are mutated in the B.1.351 and B.1.1.7 variants. CD4 TCRs associated with the vaccine covered the entire spike protein, and the dominant responses were in regions 160-218 and 743-854. The 56-69-year group was small, and its depth increase did not reach significance, likely because of low power. Most participants were white British and females outnumbered males, and the authors suggested that clonal diversity may have been underestimated. Only five or six AZD1222 recipients were SARS-CoV-2 seropositive at baseline, limiting conclusions about previously exposed vaccinees. After two AZD1222 doses, both the breadth and the depth of spike-specific TCRs were significantly higher than at day 0 and than in MenACWY recipients.

Sequences were derived from peripheral blood, sampled on day 0 of AZD1222 vaccination. The sequence was collected from an adult in good health.

This receptor has the CDR3 CASSGSGSSYEQYF. The nucleotide sequence reads TGTGCCAGCAGCGGTAGCGGGAGCTCCTACGAGCAGTACTTC. The chain is encoded by TRBV7-8 joined to TRBJ2-7; the junction holds 9 bases that match TRBD2. Reading the germline V gene gives CDR1 SGHVS and CDR2 FQNEAQ. Relative to germline, V is missing 5 bases and J is missing 0 bases, with 2 bases of the junction outside any gene match. The CDR3 measures 14 amino acids from cysteine to phenylalanine. CDR3 DNA only is kept here, 42 bases in frame from base 1. With the rest looked up from the reference TRBV7-8 and TRBJ2-7 genes rather than sequenced, the full variable domain is GAGVSQSPRYKVAKRGQDVALRCDPISGHVSLFWYQQALGQGPEFLTYFQNEAQLDKSGLPSDRFFAERPEGSVSTLKIQRTQQEDSAVYLCASSGSGSSYEQYFGPGTRLTVT.